This is a list of T cell receptor beta chains from one sample in a study of beta chain features in type 1 diabetes. Assay used: immunoSEQ multiplex PCR; TCRdb lists only in-frame clones, some missing. The profile shows about 160,000 clones, 8% to 8.5% of them singletons. The material sequenced was central memory CD4+ T cells from blood. The receptors derive from a woman between 18 and 29 years old with type 1 diabetes. Each CDR3 is given with its conserved first and last residue. The D gene is left open where the match is weak. Size values are once, few and many counts, or a class for expanded clones, and some rows have none.

cdr3_length,clone_size,d_call,j_call,v_call,cdr3_nt,cdr3_aa
15,NA,NA,TRBJ2-5,TRBV7-9,TGTGCCAGCAGCTTTTCTACTGTCCTTCAAGAGACCCAGTACTTC,CASSFSTVLQETQYF
12,few,TRBD2,TRBJ2-1,TRBV11-2,TGTGCCAGCAGAATCGGGGGGAATGAGCAGTTCTTC,CASRIGGNEQFF
14,NA,TRBD1,TRBJ2-7,TRBV5-1,TGCGCCAGCTCCACCGGGACAGGGCTTGAAGAGCAGTACTTC,CASSTGTGLEEQYF
13,many,NA,TRBJ2-7,TRBV7-9,TGTGCCAGCAGCTTAGCAGAGGATGGCGAGCAGTACTTC,CASSLAEDGEQYF
17,NA,NA,TRBJ1-4,TRBV4-3,TGCGCCAGCAGCCAATACGGGGGAGAGCGGCCTAATGAAAAACTGTTTTTT,CASSQYGGERPNEKLFF
16,NA,NA,TRBJ2-3,TRBV18,TGTGCCAGCTCACCAGCGGACAGCTTTTACACAGATACGCAGTATTTT,CASSPADSFYTDTQYF
17,few,NA,TRBJ2-5,TRBV5-4,TGTGCCAGCAGCTTGCGGGCTAGCGCGTTGTACCAAGAGACCCAGTACTTC,CASSLRASALYQETQYF
15,few,TRBD2,TRBJ2-7,TRBV28,TGTGCCAGCACCCTAGGGGCAGCGGGAGATTCCGAGCAGTACTTC,CASTLGAAGDSEQYF
15,few,TRBD1,TRBJ1-1,TRBV25-1,TGTGCCAGCAGTCCCCGGGACAGGGGAGATACTGAAGCTTTCTTT,CASSPRDRGDTEAFF
13,NA,TRBD1,TRBJ2-5,TRBV29-1,TGCAGCGTCGGGACAGCATTACAAGAGACCCAGTACTTC,CSVGTALQETQYF
15,few,NA,TRBJ2-3,TRBV19,TGTGCCAGTAGTATTCAACAGAGCAGGGGAGATACGCAGTATTTT,CASSIQQSRGDTQYF
18,NA,NA,TRBJ2-1,TRBV12-1,TGTGCCAGCAGCCGACCCCGCATAGGACTAGCGGGAGGGGCTGAGCAGTTCTTC,CASSRPRIGLAGGAEQFF
16,NA,NA,TRBJ2-3,TRBV5-6,TGTGCCAGCAGCTTACAGACTAACGGGGGCACAGATACGCAGTATTTT,CASSLQTNGGTDTQYF
15,few,NA,TRBJ1-2,TRBV27,TGTGCCAGCGGGAGGGGCCCACTGCCCCTCTATGGCTACACCTTC,CASGRGPLPLYGYTF
15,few,NA,TRBJ2-7,TRBV5-8,TGTGCCAGCAGCCCCGATGCGGGCGCAGTATACGAGCAGTACTTC,CASSPDAGAVYEQYF
14,NA,NA,TRBJ1-1,TRBV7-9,TGTGCCAGCAGCTTAGAGGGGGGGAGCACTGAAGCTTTCTTT,CASSLEGGSTEAFF
13,few,NA,TRBJ1-1,TRBV19,TGTGCCAGTAGTATGACAGGGAACACTGAAGCTTTCTTT,CASSMTGNTEAFF
14,NA,TRBD2,TRBJ2-5,TRBV18,TGTGCCAGCTCCGAGGGACTAGCGAGCGAGACCCAGTACTTC,CASSEGLASETQYF
17,few,TRBD2,TRBJ2-5,TRBV11-1,TGTGCCAGCAGCCAGGGTGTCGAAAGCGGGGCACGGGAGACCCAGTACTTC,CASSQGVESGARETQYF
11,NA,NA,TRBJ1-2,TRBV21-1,TGTGCCAGCACCTTGGGGGGAGGCTACACCTTC,CASTLGGGYTF
12,NA,NA,TRBJ1-2,TRBV28,TGTGCCAGCAGTTCAGGGTCCTATGGCTACACCTTC,CASSSGSYGYTF
12,few,NA,TRBJ2-5,TRBV27,TGTGCCAGCAGTCAGAACCAAGAGACCCAGTACTTC,CASSQNQETQYF
11,few,NA,TRBJ2-7,TRBV29-1,TGCAGCGTTGAACGGGGGGCAGAGCAGTACTTC,CSVERGAEQYF
15,many,TRBD2,TRBJ2-1,TRBV27,TGTGCCAGCAGTTTTCGTCTAGCGGGAGGGAATGAGCAGTTCTTC,CASSFRLAGGNEQFF
15,NA,NA,TRBJ2-7,TRBV9,TGTGCCAGCAGTGTGACAGGCGCGAGCTCCTACGAGCAGTACTTC,CASSVTGASSYEQYF
15,few,TRBD1,TRBJ1-1,TRBV5-1,TGCGCCAGCAGCCCTACTGGACAGGGGGGCACTGAAGCTTTCTTT,CASSPTGQGGTEAFF
15,NA,TRBD2,TRBJ2-7,TRBV28,TGTGCCAGCAGTCCCCGATTGACTAGCGGCTACGAGCAGTACTTC,CASSPRLTSGYEQYF
16,NA,NA,TRBJ1-6,TRBV7-6,TGTGCCAGCAGCCAGGACGGGGGTATGAGGAATTCACCCCTCCACTTT,CASSQDGGMRNSPLHF
16,NA,TRBD2,TRBJ2-2,TRBV5-1,TGCGCCAGCAGCCAAGCTGCGGGGGCGAACACCGGGGAGCTGTTTTTT,CASSQAAGANTGELFF
19,few,TRBD1,TRBJ2-6,TRBV5-5,TGTGCCAGCAGCCAGGCACCGGGACAGAGAGACTCTGGGGCCAACGTCCTGACTTTC,CASSQAPGQRDSGANVLTF
14,NA,TRBD2,TRBJ2-7,TRBV7-9,TGTGCCAGCAGCCTCGGACTAGCGGTCAACGAGCAGTACTTC,CASSLGLAVNEQYF
15,few,TRBD1,TRBJ1-5,TRBV9,TGTGCCAGCAGCGTAGGGGGCAACAGGGGTCAAGCCCAGCATTTT,CASSVGGNRGQAQHF
17,NA,TRBD2,TRBJ2-3,TRBV6-1,TGTGCCAGCAGTGAAGGGTCGGGAGGTTCTAACTTGGATACGCAGTATTTT,CASSEGSGGSNLDTQYF
15,few,TRBD2,TRBJ2-7,TRBV18,TGTGCCAGCTCACCCACGTCGGGGGGTGGCTACGAGCAGTACTTC,CASSPTSGGGYEQYF
16,few,TRBD1,TRBJ1-2,TRBV7-2,TGTGCCAGCAGCTTTACGACAGGGCCGGCGGAAAGGGGCTACACCTTC,CASSFTTGPAERGYTF
12,NA,NA,TRBJ2-1,TRBV6-6,TGTGCCAGCAGCCCCCCGCGGGGTGAGCAGTTCTTC,CASSPPRGEQFF
13,many,NA,TRBJ2-1,TRBV27,TGTGCCAGCAGTCCTCAGGGGTACAATGAGCAGTTCTTC,CASSPQGYNEQFF
15,NA,NA,TRBJ2-1,TRBV23-1,TGCGCCAGCAGCCAAGATCATCCTTCGAGAGGTGAGCAGTTCTTC,CASSQDHPSRGEQFF
14,few,NA,TRBJ2-2,TRBV5-1,TGCGCCAGCAGCTTGGCCTTCAACACCGGGGAGCTGTTTTTT,CASSLAFNTGELFF
15,NA,TRBD2,TRBJ2-2,TRBV7-3,TGTGCCAGCAGCCCCCGGACTAGCGAAACCGGGGAGCTGTTTTTT,CASSPRTSETGELFF
14,few,TRBD2,TRBJ2-1,TRBV7-7,TGTGCTAGCAGCTTAGTCAGCGGGAGTAATGAGCAGTTCTTC,CASSLVSGSNEQFF
13,few,NA,TRBJ2-1,TRBV7-6,TGTGCCAGCAGCCCACAGGTTTACAATGAGCAGTTCTTC,CASSPQVYNEQFF
13,few,NA,TRBJ1-3,TRBV25-1,TGTGCCAGCCTCTCGGTGGAGCTTAACACCATATATTTT,CASLSVELNTIYF
16,NA,TRBD2,TRBJ2-3,TRBV7-2,TGTGCCAGCAGCTTATGGAGTTCGGGGGGGCGGGGTACGCAGTATTTT,CASSLWSSGGRGTQYF
14,few,TRBD2,TRBJ2-1,TRBV7-9,TGTGCCAGCAGTAGTAGCGGGAGTGTCAATGAGCAGTTCTTC,CASSSSGSVNEQFF
14,few,TRBD2,TRBJ2-1,TRBV27,TGTGCCAGCAGCATAGCGGGGGGCTACAATGAGCAGTTCTTC,CASSIAGGYNEQFF
13,NA,TRBD1,TRBJ2-7,TRBV29-1,TGCAGCGTTGAGCGACAGGGGGCAGGGGAGCAGTACTTC,CSVERQGAGEQYF
15,NA,TRBD2,TRBJ2-1,TRBV7-9,TGTGCCAGCAGCTTACGACTAGCGGGGGCGAATGAGCAGTTCTTC,CASSLRLAGANEQFF
14,NA,NA,TRBJ2-1,TRBV18,TGTGCCAGCTCACCGACCCTGGGGCCAAATGAGCAGTTCTTC,CASSPTLGPNEQFF
15,few,NA,TRBJ1-6,TRBV19,TGTGCCAGTAGTATGAAGGGGCAGGGAGGGTCACCCCTCCACTTT,CASSMKGQGGSPLHF